These 18 T cell receptor beta chains came from one sample sequenced in a study of blood T cell repertoires in COVID-19. TCRdb keeps only in-frame clones here, not all; method: immunoSEQ multiplex PCR. The table includes 400,000 to 550,000 clones, roughly 85% detected once. Material for sequencing was PBMCs or T cells enriched from blood (not recorded which). The receptors here all came from a woman aged 18-35 years with acute COVID-19.

This clone occurred a few times. This chain uses TRBV7-2 with TRBJ1-1; 8 bases align to TRBD1. Trimming took 4 bases from V and 1 from J; bases not matched to a gene: 2. The V gene's germline CDR1 is SGHTA and CDR2 FQGNSA. The CDR3 length is 14 residues. The CDR3 protein is CASSSGQGNTEAFF. In DNA form, the CDR3 reads TGTGCCAGCAGCTCAGGACAGGGGAACACTGAAGCTTTCTTT.

The rearrangement joins TRBV19 to TRBJ1-5; the match to TRBD1 covers 8 bases. The germline V gene encodes CDR1 LNHDA and CDR2 SQIVND (reference sequence). V lost 7 bases to trimming and J lost 6 bases; unmatched junction nucleotides: 11. The CDR3 extends over 15 amino acids. The CDR3 DNA sequence: TGTGCCAGTACCCCCGGGACAGGACGAGCTCAGCCCCAGCATTTT. Translation: CASTPGTGRAQPQHF.

This clone appeared a single time. The CDR3 is CASSQPGHNNYGYTF. CDR3 nucleotides: TGTGCCAGCAGCCAACCGGGACACAATAACTATGGCTACACCTTC. V gene TRBV7-2 combines with J gene TRBJ1-2, with D possibly TRBD1 on 6 matching bases. Trimming removed 5 bases from V and 1 base from J, with 14 bases in between. Germline loops: CDR1 SGHTA, CDR2 FQGNSA. The CDR3 totals 15 residues.

The chain combines TRBV28 with TRBJ1-6, with D perhaps TRBD1 (5 bases). The CDR3 runs 15 residues. Per the germline V gene, CDR1 is MDHEN and CDR2 is SYDVKM. Trimming stripped 2 bases from V and 9 bases from J, with 14 bases between. Written as DNA, the CDR3 is TGTGCCAGCAGTTTAGCGGGGGAAGGCGGTTCACCCCTCCACTTT. It specifies CASSLAGEGGSPLHF.

This rearrangement joins TRBV5-1 to TRBJ1-1; 8 bases match TRBD1. The CDR3 has 13 amino acids. After removal of 2 bases from V and 5 bases from J, the junction contained 2 bases not matched to a gene. CDR1 is SGHRS, CDR2 YFSETQ, per germline. Written as DNA, the CDR3 is TGCGCCAGCAGCTTACAGGGGGAAACTGAAGCTTTCTTT. It specifies CASSLQGETEAFF. Combining the CDR3 with reference TRBV5-1 and TRBJ1-1 gives the whole variable domain KAGVTQTPRYLIKTRGQQVTLSCSPISGHRSVSWYQQTPGQGLQFLFEYFSETQRNKGNFPGRFSGRQFSNSRSEMNVSTLELGDSALYLCASSLQGETEAFFGQGTRLTVV.

The chain employs TRBV28 and TRBJ2-3, with D uncertain. Germline-derived CDR1 and CDR2 are MDHEN and SYDVKM. Trimming left V 5 bases short and J 3 bases short, with 12 bases between. There are 14 residues in the CDR3. The CDR3 is CASSPRSETDTQYF. In nucleotides, the CDR3 is TGTGCCAGCAGTCCGAGGAGTGAAACAGATACGCAGTATTTT.

V is TRBV2 and J is TRBJ2-6, with D possibly being TRBD2 (6 bases). The CDR3 extends over 19 amino acids. CDR1 and CDR2 from the germline V gene are SNHLY and FYNNEI. V shed 6 bases and J shed 0 bases, with 21 bases lying between them. The CDR3 nucleotides are TGTGCCAGCAGGGAACCCACTGTGTGGGGGGTCTCTGGGGCCAACGTCCTGACTTTC. This sequence encodes CASREPTVWGVSGANVLTF.

The chain is built from TRBV5-6 and TRBJ1-2, with D tentatively TRBD1 (6 bases). The CDR3 runs 15 residues. CDR1 is SGHDT and CDR2 is YYEEEE in the germline V gene. Trimming removed 4 bases at V and 6 bases at J, with 19 bases between. The CDR3 sequence: CASSVDPGTPHGYTF. Written as DNA, the CDR3 is TGTGCCAGCAGCGTGGACCCCGGGACACCGCATGGCTACACCTTC.

The chain combines TRBV24-1 with TRBJ2-7; a possible D gene is TRBD2 (5 bases). The germline V and J ends were trimmed by 2 bases and 7 bases, with 17 bases remaining between them. The CDR3 length is 15 residues. The germline gives CDR1 KGHDR, CDR2 SFDVKD. DNA of the CDR3: TGTGCCACCAGTGATTATAGGACTGGCGAGATAGAGCAGTACTTC. Translation: CATSDYRTGEIEQYF.

In this sample, this clone turned up a few times. This chain's CDR3 is CSAEPGTGAFF. The CDR3 DNA reads TGCAGCGCCGAACCCGGGACAGGGGCTTTCTTT. V and J are TRBV29-1 and TRBJ1-1; 9 bases agree with TRBD1. The CDR3 totals 11 residues. Germline assignment: CDR1 SQVTM and CDR2 ANQGSEA. The J segment lost 11 bases and the V segment lost 7 bases, leaving 8 bases of the junction unmatched. Full variable domain (rest looked up from reference TRBV29-1 and TRBJ1-1): SAVISQKPSRDICQRGTSLTIQCQVDSQVTMMFWYRQQPGQSLTLIATANQGSEATYESGFVIDKFPISRPNLTFSTLTVSNMSPEDSSIYLCSAEPGTGAFFGQGTRLTVV.

The chain recombines TRBV2 with TRBJ2-5; D unclear. CDR3 length equals 13 residues. Trimming removed 7 bases from V and 5 bases from J, with 14 bases in between. Germline CDR1 and CDR2: SNHLY and FYNNEI. The CDR3: CASKAGGRETQYF. CDR3 DNA sequence: TGTGCCAGCAAAGCCGGCGGTCGGGAGACCCAGTACTTC. The complete variable domain, with remaining parts taken from reference TRBV2 and TRBJ2-5, reads EPEVTQTPSHQVTQMGQEVILRCVPISNHLYFYWYRQILGQKVEFLVSFYNNEISEKSEIFDDQFSVERPDGSNFTLKIRSTKLEDSAMYFCASKAGGRETQYFGPGTRLLVL.

The rearrangement uses TRBV28 and TRBJ1-4; 7 positions match TRBD1. CDR1 is MDHEN, CDR2 SYDVKM, per germline. The CDR3 extends over 16 amino acids. Trimming at V came to 6 bases and at J to 6 bases, leaving 13 bases not matched to a gene. The CDR3 loop reads CASSFIKGAGDEKLFF. CDR3 sequence (DNA): TGTGCCAGCAGCTTTATAAAGGGGGCTGGTGATGAAAAACTGTTTTTT.

The chain carries TRBV3-1 (or the pseudogene TRBV3-2) and TRBJ2-3; D remains ambiguous. Germline CDR1 is LGHDT and CDR2 is YNNKEL (reference sequence). The CDR3 sequence is 15 residues long. V was pared by 2 bases and J by 0 bases, with 9 bases between. The CDR3 DNA is TGTGCCAGCAGCCAAAGTTATAGTAGCACAGATACGCAGTATTTT. This sequence encodes CASSQSYSSTDTQYF.

The V gene is TRBV3-1 (or the pseudogene TRBV3-2), the J gene TRBJ2-1, with D maybe TRBD1 (6 bases). The CDR3 has 18 residues. The V end lost 3 bases, the J end lost 0 bases, and 18 bases lay between the germline ends. CDR1 and CDR2 from the germline V gene are LGHDT and YNNKEL (reference sequence). The CDR3 DNA sequence: TGTGCCAGCAGCCAGGCCGTTTCGACAGGCGTCTCCTACAATGAGCAGTTCTTC. Translated, it gives CASSQAVSTGVSYNEQFF.

The genes are TRBV5-1 and TRBJ1-2; TRBD1 agrees at 8 bases. CDR3 size: 15 residues. CDR1 and CDR2 (germline): SGHRS, YFSETQ. V was clipped by 4 bases and J by 7 bases; unmatched bases: 12. The CDR3 DNA reads TGCGCCAGCAGCCCCTGGTCCGGACAGGGTTCTGGCTACACCTTC. It yields the protein CASSPWSGQGSGYTF. The entire variable domain, with the rest obtained from reference TRBV5-1 and TRBJ1-2, is as follows: KAGVTQTPRYLIKTRGQQVTLSCSPISGHRSVSWYQQTPGQGLQFLFEYFSETQRNKGNFPGRFSGRQFSNSRSEMNVSTLELGDSALYLCASSPWSGQGSGYTFGSGTRLTVV.

Of note for this clone: The sample has other DNA sequences that encode this CDR3 too. The V gene is TRBV5-1, the J gene TRBJ1-2; TRBD1 might be the D (6 bases). Germline CDR1 SGHRS, CDR2 YFSETQ. Trimming shortened V by 0 bases and J by 2 bases, and 8 bases separated the two germline ends. The CDR3 totals 14 residues. The CDR3 nucleotides read TGCGCCAGCAGCTTGGGGGGGACAAACTATGGCTACACCTTC. Protein sequence: CASSLGGTNYGYTF. Drawing the rest from reference TRBV5-1 and TRBJ1-2, the complete variable domain is KAGVTQTPRYLIKTRGQQVTLSCSPISGHRSVSWYQQTPGQGLQFLFEYFSETQRNKGNFPGRFSGRQFSNSRSEMNVSTLELGDSALYLCASSLGGTNYGYTFGSGTRLTVV.

The chain carries TRBV11-2 and TRBJ1-4, with D unclear. CDR1 and CDR2 (germline): SGHAT, FQNNGV. This CDR3 has 12 amino acids. V dropped 5 bases and J dropped 4 bases, with 5 bases sitting between them. The CDR3 spells CASSQINEKLFF. In DNA, the CDR3 is TGTGCCAGCAGCCAGATTAATGAAAAACTGTTTTTT.

In its sample, this clone was seen a few times. The chain links TRBV18 to TRBJ1-6, with D perhaps matching TRBD1 (6 bases). V dropped 5 bases and J dropped 10 bases, with 12 bases sitting between them. Germline CDR1 is KGHSH and CDR2 is LQKENI. The CDR3 runs 13 residues. The CDR3 DNA is TGTGCCAGCTCAGCGCGGACAGACTCACCCCTCCACTTT. Its translation: CASSARTDSPLHF. The full variable domain, its missing parts supplied by reference TRBV18 and TRBJ1-6, is NAGVMQNPRHLVRRRGQEARLRCSPMKGHSHVYWYRQLPEEGLKFMVYLQKENIIDESGMPKERFSAEFPKEGPSILRIQQVVRGDSAAYFCASSARTDSPLHFGNGTRLTVT.